The T cell receptor (beta chain) under discussion was sequenced for a study of blood T cell repertoires in COVID-19. Study in general: Donors in the United States, Italy and Spain gave samples during acute or convalescent COVID-19.

Under the authors' procedure: Amplified reference gene primers provided the basis for estimating nucleated cell counts. This table comes from immunoSEQ multiplex PCR, and its TCRdb copy is limited to in-frame clones, with some not included. V and J calls and clone size are as listed in that table; D and trimming were resolved from the DNA. The table has just over 300,000 clones, around 84% seen once; the top ten hold about 4.2%. CDR1 is GTSNPN, CDR2 SVGIG, per germline (reference sequence). The CDR3 spans 14 residues. Deletions cut 4 bases from V and 2 bases from J, with 13 bases between. The sequenced material came from PBMCs or T cells enriched from blood (not recorded which). This receptor was obtained from a man aged 30 to 39 who had recovered from COVID-19. This rearrangement joins TRBV30 to TRBJ2-3; possible D gene TRBD2, 5 bases. The DNA of the CDR3 is TGTGCCTGGACAGCGGCCTCCCCCACAGATACGCAGTATTTT. Its translation is CAWTAASPTDTQYF. Looking up the rest from reference TRBV30 and TRBJ2-3 gives the full variable domain: SQTIHQWPATLVQPVGSPLSLECTVEGTSNPNLYWYRQAAGRGLQLLFYSVGIGQISSEVPQNLSASRPQDRQFILSSKKLLLSDSGFYLCAWTAASPTDTQYFGPGTRLTVL.